This T cell receptor (beta chain) was retrieved from a study of beta chain features in type 1 diabetes. Study-level findings and limits: Reads derived from cDNA could over-represent cells showing high TCR expression.

The sequenced template was cDNA made from the entire isolated RNA. Naive, central memory and regulatory T cell samples averaged approximately 3.8 million reads. Data came from immunoSEQ multiplex PCR; TCRdb stores just in-frame clones and leaves some out. The table shows 350,000 to 400,000 clones, with about 15% occurring only once. With regard to this clone: As yet, its antigen is unknown.

CDR3 length: 17 residues. Germline V gene data show CDR1 as SGHNT and CDR2 as YYREEE (reference sequence). With V trimmed by 4 bases and J by 12 bases, 17 bases remained unmatched. The clonotype was recovered from a woman aged 18-35 years in good health. The specimen sequenced was naive CD4+ T cells from blood. J is TRBJ2-1 and V is TRBV5-4, with 12 nucleotides matching TRBD2. CDR3 in DNA: TGTGCCAGCAGCCCCAACCCTCTAGCGGGAGGGCCCCCCAGGCAGTTCTTC. Translated: CASSPNPLAGGPPRQFF.